This is a list of T cell receptor beta chains from one sample in a study of Graves' ophthalmopathy and Graves' hyperthyroidism. TCRdb re-analysed the multiplex PCR reads in MiXCR, keeping a single row per CDR3 protein. The sample has about 1.1 million distinct CDR3 sequences, around a third seen once; the top ten hold over 8.5%. Sequenced material: peripheral blood or thyroid tissue (not recorded which). These receptors originate from an adult man with Graves' hyperthyroidism. Both conserved end residues are part of each CDR3. Fields, in order: D gene, V gene, clone size, J gene, CDR3 DNA, CDR3 protein. A D gene is named only where the DNA matches it firmly. Rows may omit the clone size; those that give it use once, few, many or a size class.

d_gene: NA; v_gene: TRBV7-2; abundance: few; j_gene: TRBJ2-5; CDR3nt: TGTGCCAGCAGGGACTTTGGGGGCCGAGACCAAGAGACCCAGTACTTC; CDR3aa: CASRDFGGRDQETQYF
d_gene: NA; v_gene: TRBV30; abundance: once; j_gene: TRBJ1-3; CDR3nt: TGTGCCTGGAGATCGACTGGAAACACCATATATTTT; CDR3aa: CAWRSTGNTIYF
d_gene: TRBD2; v_gene: TRBV7-2; abundance: many; j_gene: TRBJ2-5; CDR3nt: TGTGCCAGCAGCTTAGCCCCCCGGGGGGGGCAGACCCAGTACTTC; CDR3aa: CASSLAPRGGQTQYF
d_gene: NA; v_gene: TRBV12-3/TRBV12-4; abundance: NA; j_gene: TRBJ2-7; CDR3nt: TGTGCCAGCAGTTCAACTTATAGGGCCTACGAGCAGTACTTC; CDR3aa: CASSSTYRAYEQYF
d_gene: NA; v_gene: TRBV19; abundance: many; j_gene: TRBJ1-4; CDR3nt: TGTGCCAGTAGAGGACAGACAGGAAGAGAAAAACTGTTTTTT; CDR3aa: CASRGQTGREKLFF
d_gene: TRBD1; v_gene: TRBV19; abundance: NA; j_gene: TRBJ2-2; CDR3nt: TGTGCCAGTAGCTCGATGGGGACAGGGACCGCCGGGGAGCTGTTTTTT; CDR3aa: CASSSMGTGTAGELFF
d_gene: NA; v_gene: TRBV5-4; abundance: few; j_gene: TRBJ2-5; CDR3nt: TGTGCCAGCAGCTCATTCTATACCCGAAACTCTCAAGAGACCCAGTACTTC; CDR3aa: CASSSFYTRNSQETQYF
d_gene: NA; v_gene: TRBV7-9; abundance: NA; j_gene: TRBJ2-5; CDR3nt: TGTGCCAGCAGCTTATTCGCGGGGTTCGGGGAGACCCAGTACTTC; CDR3aa: CASSLFAGFGETQYF
d_gene: NA; v_gene: TRBV2; abundance: many; j_gene: TRBJ2-2; CDR3nt: TGTGCCAGCAACACTCTGAACACCGGGGAGCTGTTTTTT; CDR3aa: CASNTLNTGELFF
d_gene: NA; v_gene: TRBV29-1; abundance: NA; j_gene: TRBJ1-1; CDR3nt: TGCAGCTTGGGGGCCGTGAACACTGAAGCTTTCTTT; CDR3aa: CSLGAVNTEAFF
d_gene: NA; v_gene: TRBV5-1; abundance: NA; j_gene: TRBJ1-1; CDR3nt: TGCGCCAGCAGCTTGGATCTGGGGTTGGGCACTGAAGTTTTCTTT; CDR3aa: CASSLDLGLGTEVFF
d_gene: NA; v_gene: TRBV7-9; abundance: many; j_gene: TRBJ1-5; CDR3nt: TGTGCCAGCAGCTTAGAAGTAGATGGTAAGGGCAATCAGCCCCAGCATTTT; CDR3aa: CASSLEVDGKGNQPQHF
d_gene: NA; v_gene: TRBV29-1; abundance: many; j_gene: TRBJ1-5; CDR3nt: TGCAGCGTTGAGGATGCAGGCGGGGGAAGAAACCGGGCCCAGCATTTT; CDR3aa: CSVEDAGGGRNRAQHF
d_gene: NA; v_gene: TRBV7-2; abundance: many; j_gene: TRBJ1-5; CDR3nt: TGTGCCAGCAGCTTCTCGGGGGATCAGCCCCAGCATTTT; CDR3aa: CASSFSGDQPQHF
d_gene: NA; v_gene: TRBV20-1; abundance: NA; j_gene: TRBJ1-5; CDR3nt: TGCAGTGCCAGGGAGCAGCCAGGCAATCAGCCCCAGCATTTT; CDR3aa: CSAREQPGNQPQHF
d_gene: NA; v_gene: TRBV19; abundance: NA; j_gene: TRBJ2-2; CDR3nt: TGTGCCAGTAAATTGAGCACCGGGGAGCTGTTTTTT; CDR3aa: CASKLSTGELFF
d_gene: NA; v_gene: TRBV25-1; abundance: many; j_gene: TRBJ2-2; CDR3nt: TGTGCCAGCAGTTGGGCGGGGACCGGGGAGCTGTTTTTT; CDR3aa: CASSWAGTGELFF
d_gene: TRBD2; v_gene: TRBV24-1; abundance: many; j_gene: TRBJ2-7; CDR3nt: TGTGCCACCAGCCGTAGCGGGAGCTCCTACGAGCAGTACTTC; CDR3aa: CATSRSGSSYEQYF
d_gene: NA; v_gene: TRBV7-2; abundance: many; j_gene: TRBJ1-1; CDR3nt: TGTGCCAGCAGCTCATATGAAGGTGAAGCTTTCTTT; CDR3aa: CASSSYEGEAFF
d_gene: TRBD2; v_gene: TRBV10-2; abundance: NA; j_gene: TRBJ2-7; CDR3nt: TGTGCCAGCAGTGAAACCGGACTAGCAATCTACGAGCAGTACTTC; CDR3aa: CASSETGLAIYEQYF
d_gene: NA; v_gene: TRBV7-7; abundance: few; j_gene: TRBJ2-5; CDR3nt: TGTGCCAGCAGCTCAGGATCCCCTATTCAAGAGACCCAGTACTTC; CDR3aa: CASSSGSPIQETQYF
d_gene: TRBD1; v_gene: TRBV12-3/TRBV12-4; abundance: NA; j_gene: TRBJ2-7; CDR3nt: TGTGCCAGCAGCCCGGGACAGGCTCGTAACGAGCAGTACTTC; CDR3aa: CASSPGQARNEQYF
d_gene: TRBD1; v_gene: TRBV12-3/TRBV12-4; abundance: many; j_gene: TRBJ1-5; CDR3nt: TGTGCCAGCACCCGGACAGGGCGCAATCAGCCCCAGCATTTT; CDR3aa: CASTRTGRNQPQHF
d_gene: TRBD2; v_gene: TRBV10-2; abundance: NA; j_gene: TRBJ2-5; CDR3nt: TGCGCCAGCAGTGCGGGGCGGGAGATGATGGAGACCCAGTACTTC; CDR3aa: CASSAGREMMETQYF
d_gene: NA; v_gene: TRBV12-3/TRBV12-4; abundance: few; j_gene: TRBJ2-5; CDR3nt: TGTGCCAGCAGTTTTAACAGGATATTGTACCAAGAGACCCAGTACTTC; CDR3aa: CASSFNRILYQETQYF
d_gene: TRBD2; v_gene: TRBV3-1; abundance: few; j_gene: TRBJ2-7; CDR3nt: TGTGCCAGCAGCCTTCTAGCGGGAGTTGAAGAGCAGTACTTC; CDR3aa: CASSLLAGVEEQYF
d_gene: TRBD1; v_gene: TRBV20-1; abundance: NA; j_gene: TRBJ1-5; CDR3nt: TGCAGTGCTAGAGATTCCCCGGACAGGGCGGATGGCAATCAGCCCCAGCATTTT; CDR3aa: CSARDSPDRADGNQPQHF
d_gene: TRBD2; v_gene: TRBV20-1; abundance: many; j_gene: TRBJ2-7; CDR3nt: TGCAGTGTAACTAGCGGGGGAGAATACGAGCAGTACTTC; CDR3aa: CSVTSGGEYEQYF
d_gene: NA; v_gene: TRBV7-6; abundance: many; j_gene: TRBJ2-5; CDR3nt: TGTGCCAGCAGCTTCCCGCCGGGAGAGACCCAGTACTTC; CDR3aa: CASSFPPGETQYF
d_gene: NA; v_gene: TRBV9; abundance: NA; j_gene: TRBJ2-7; CDR3nt: TGTGCCAGCAGCGTAAAAAAAAAGGGCCGCTCCTACGAGCAGTACTTC; CDR3aa: CASSVKKKGRSYEQYF
d_gene: NA; v_gene: TRBV10-3; abundance: NA; j_gene: TRBJ2-7; CDR3nt: TGTGCCATCAGTGATCAGGGGCGTACCTACGAGCAGTACTTC; CDR3aa: CAISDQGRTYEQYF
d_gene: TRBD1; v_gene: TRBV5-8; abundance: many; j_gene: TRBJ1-1; CDR3nt: TGTGCCAGCAGCTTGGGAGGGACAGGGAGTACTGAAGCTTTCTTT; CDR3aa: CASSLGGTGSTEAFF
d_gene: TRBD1; v_gene: TRBV7-3; abundance: few; j_gene: TRBJ1-3; CDR3nt: TGTGCCAGCAGCCTCCGACAGGGGAGCACCATATATTTT; CDR3aa: CASSLRQGSTIYF
d_gene: NA; v_gene: TRBV6-2/TRBV6-3; abundance: many; j_gene: TRBJ1-5; CDR3nt: TGTGCCAGCAGTTACTCGCTGCTACAGCCCCAGCATTTT; CDR3aa: CASSYSLLQPQHF
d_gene: NA; v_gene: TRBV9; abundance: NA; j_gene: TRBJ2-5; CDR3nt: TGTGCCAGCAGCGGGGACGGCGTACAAGGGACTCAGTACTTC; CDR3aa: CASSGDGVQGTQYF
d_gene: TRBD1; v_gene: TRBV28; abundance: few; j_gene: TRBJ1-1; CDR3nt: TGTGCCAGCAGAACCAGGACAGGGTCTCACACTGAAGCTTTCTTT; CDR3aa: CASRTRTGSHTEAFF
d_gene: NA; v_gene: TRBV7-2; abundance: many; j_gene: TRBJ1-1; CDR3nt: TGTGCCAGCAGCTTAACAGGTTTTGAAGCTTTCTTT; CDR3aa: CASSLTGFEAFF
d_gene: TRBD1; v_gene: TRBV19; abundance: many; j_gene: TRBJ1-1; CDR3nt: TGTGCCAGTAGTTCGGGACAGGGGTTTGAAGCTTTCTTT; CDR3aa: CASSSGQGFEAFF
d_gene: TRBD1; v_gene: TRBV10-3; abundance: NA; j_gene: TRBJ1-1; CDR3nt: TGTGCCAACGGACAGGGGGCCGACACTGAAGCTTTCTTT; CDR3aa: CANGQGADTEAFF
d_gene: NA; v_gene: TRBV2; abundance: many; j_gene: TRBJ1-1; CDR3nt: TGTGCCAGCATCAAGGGGTTGGCGAACACTGAAGCTTTCTTT; CDR3aa: CASIKGLANTEAFF
d_gene: NA; v_gene: TRBV29-1; abundance: NA; j_gene: TRBJ1-2; CDR3nt: TGCAGCGTAGGGTCGGAATCTAACTATGGCTACACCTTC; CDR3aa: CSVGSESNYGYTF
d_gene: NA; v_gene: TRBV5-1; abundance: NA; j_gene: TRBJ1-4; CDR3nt: TGCGCCAGCAGCTTGCCGACAGACCATGGGGAAAAACTGTTTTTT; CDR3aa: CASSLPTDHGEKLFF
d_gene: NA; v_gene: TRBV9; abundance: many; j_gene: TRBJ1-1; CDR3nt: TGTGCCAGCAGCGTAGGCGACATTAAGCAAGCTTTCTTT; CDR3aa: CASSVGDIKQAFF
d_gene: TRBD2; v_gene: TRBV9; abundance: many; j_gene: TRBJ2-5; CDR3nt: TGTGCCAGCAGCGTTAGCGGGGGGAAAGAGACCCAGTACTTC; CDR3aa: CASSVSGGKETQYF
d_gene: TRBD1; v_gene: TRBV12-3/TRBV12-4; abundance: NA; j_gene: TRBJ1-2; CDR3nt: TGTGCCAGCAGTCAAGCTCGGGACAGGGATGGCTACACCTTC; CDR3aa: CASSQARDRDGYTF
d_gene: NA; v_gene: TRBV6-4; abundance: once; j_gene: TRBJ2-7; CDR3nt: TGTGCCCGCACCCCGAATGGAGGCAGCTGGCGGTACGAGCAGTACTTC; CDR3aa: CARTPNGGSWRYEQYF
d_gene: NA; v_gene: TRBV7-9; abundance: many; j_gene: TRBJ2-7; CDR3nt: TGTGCCAGCAGCTTAAAAGGCAGCTACGAGCAGTACTTC; CDR3aa: CASSLKGSYEQYF
d_gene: NA; v_gene: TRBV11-2; abundance: few; j_gene: TRBJ2-7; CDR3nt: TGTGCCAGCAGCTTGGTGGGGGGATCCATAAGCTCCTACGAGCAGTACTTC; CDR3aa: CASSLVGGSISSYEQYF
d_gene: NA; v_gene: TRBV5-1; abundance: NA; j_gene: TRBJ2-6; CDR3nt: TGCGCCAGCAGCCTAGGCAGGTCGGGCCAGTTTTTCCCCGGGGCCAACGTCCTGACTTTC; CDR3aa: CASSLGRSGQFFPGANVLTF
d_gene: NA; v_gene: TRBV11-2; abundance: NA; j_gene: TRBJ1-6; CDR3nt: TGTGCCTGGAGGTTCGGGGATTTGGGTAATTCACCCCTCCACTTT; CDR3aa: CAWRFGDLGNSPLHF
d_gene: NA; v_gene: TRBV5-1; abundance: many; j_gene: TRBJ2-7; CDR3nt: TGCGCCAGCAGCTTGGCGGCAGGGAGGTACGAGCAGTACTTC; CDR3aa: CASSLAAGRYEQYF
d_gene: TRBD1; v_gene: TRBV5-1; abundance: many; j_gene: TRBJ2-2; CDR3nt: TGCGCCAGCAAACCGGGACAGGGCAACACCGGGGAGCTGTTTTTT; CDR3aa: CASKPGQGNTGELFF